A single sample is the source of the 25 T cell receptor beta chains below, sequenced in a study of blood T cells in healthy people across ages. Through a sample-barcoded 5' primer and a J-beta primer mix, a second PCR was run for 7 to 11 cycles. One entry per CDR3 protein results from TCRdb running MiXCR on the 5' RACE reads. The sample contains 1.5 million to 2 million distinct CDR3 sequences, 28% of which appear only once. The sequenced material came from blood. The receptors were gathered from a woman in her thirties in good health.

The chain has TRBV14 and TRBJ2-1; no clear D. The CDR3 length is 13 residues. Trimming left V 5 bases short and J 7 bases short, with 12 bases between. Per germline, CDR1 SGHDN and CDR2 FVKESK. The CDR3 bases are TGTGCCAGCAGCGAGCACGTGGGTAATGAGCAGTTCTTC. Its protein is CASSEHVGNEQFF.

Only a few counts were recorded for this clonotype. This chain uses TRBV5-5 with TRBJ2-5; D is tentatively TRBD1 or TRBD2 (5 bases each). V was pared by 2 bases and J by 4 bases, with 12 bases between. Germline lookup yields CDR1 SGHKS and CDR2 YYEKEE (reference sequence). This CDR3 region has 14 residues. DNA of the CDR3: TGTGCCAGCAGCTTAGCGCAAGGGACAGAGACCCAGTACTTC. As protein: CASSLAQGTETQYF.

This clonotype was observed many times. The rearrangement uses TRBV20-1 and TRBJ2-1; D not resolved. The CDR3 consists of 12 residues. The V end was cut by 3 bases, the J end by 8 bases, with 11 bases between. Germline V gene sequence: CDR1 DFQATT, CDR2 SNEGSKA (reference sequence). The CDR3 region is CSASLFVDEQFF. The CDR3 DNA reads TGCAGTGCTAGTCTCTTCGTAGATGAGCAGTTCTTC.

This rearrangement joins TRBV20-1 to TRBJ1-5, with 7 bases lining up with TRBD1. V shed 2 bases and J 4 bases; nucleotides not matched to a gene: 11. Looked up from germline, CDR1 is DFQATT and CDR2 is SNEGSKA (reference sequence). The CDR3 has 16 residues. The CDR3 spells CSARSESGTENQPQHF. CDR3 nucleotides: TGCAGTGCTAGATCTGAATCCGGGACAGAGAATCAGCCCCAGCATTTT.

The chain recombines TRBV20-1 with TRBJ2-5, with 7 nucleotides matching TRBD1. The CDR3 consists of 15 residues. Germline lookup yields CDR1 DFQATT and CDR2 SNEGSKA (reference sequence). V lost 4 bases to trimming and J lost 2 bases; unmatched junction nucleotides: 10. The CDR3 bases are TGCAGTGCTAAGACCGGGACAGAAATACAAGAGACCCAGTACTTC. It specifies CSAKTGTEIQETQYF.

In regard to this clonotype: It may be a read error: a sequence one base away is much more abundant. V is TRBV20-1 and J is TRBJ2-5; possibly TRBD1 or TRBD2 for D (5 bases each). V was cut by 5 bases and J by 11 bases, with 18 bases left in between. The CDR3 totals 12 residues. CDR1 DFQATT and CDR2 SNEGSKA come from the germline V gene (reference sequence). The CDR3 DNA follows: TGCAGTGCTGAGCCCCAGAGGGGTCTTCAGTACTTC. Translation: CSAEPQRGLQYF.

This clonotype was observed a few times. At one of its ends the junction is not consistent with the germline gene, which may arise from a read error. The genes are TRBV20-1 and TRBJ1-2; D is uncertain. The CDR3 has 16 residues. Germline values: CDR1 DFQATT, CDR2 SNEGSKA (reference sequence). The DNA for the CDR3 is TGCAGTGCTACCCCAATTTTGCGCGGGATACTCGATGGCTGCACCTTC. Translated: CSATPILRGILDGCTF.

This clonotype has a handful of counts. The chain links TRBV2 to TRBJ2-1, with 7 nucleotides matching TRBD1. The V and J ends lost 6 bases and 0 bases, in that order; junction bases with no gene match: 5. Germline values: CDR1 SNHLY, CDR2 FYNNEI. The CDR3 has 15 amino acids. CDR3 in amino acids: CASRADRSSYNEQFF. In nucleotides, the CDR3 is TGTGCCAGCAGAGCGGACAGGAGCTCCTACAATGAGCAGTTCTTC.

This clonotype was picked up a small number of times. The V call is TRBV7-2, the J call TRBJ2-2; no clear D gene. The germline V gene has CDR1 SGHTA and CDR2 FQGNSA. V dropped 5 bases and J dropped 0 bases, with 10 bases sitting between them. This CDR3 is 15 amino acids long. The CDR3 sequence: CASSQRMTNTGELFF. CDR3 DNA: TGTGCCAGCAGCCAGAGAATGACGAACACCGGGGAGCTGTTTTTT.

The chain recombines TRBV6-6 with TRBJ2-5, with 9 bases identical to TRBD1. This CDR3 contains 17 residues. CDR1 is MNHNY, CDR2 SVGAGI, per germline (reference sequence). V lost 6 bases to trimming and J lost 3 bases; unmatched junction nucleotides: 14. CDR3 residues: CASSSGTGYAMEETQYF. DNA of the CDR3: TGTGCCAGCAGCAGCGGGACAGGGTATGCGATGGAAGAGACCCAGTACTTC.

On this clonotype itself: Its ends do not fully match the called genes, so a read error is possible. CDR3 region: CASRLMAPDTQYF. Here the CDR3 DNA reads TGTGCCAGCAGGTTGATGGCGCCAGATACTCAGTATTTT. The chain carries TRBV12-3 or TRBV12-4 and TRBJ2-3; D ambiguous. The CDR3 covers 13 residues.

DNA for the CDR3: TGCGCCAGCAGCCAAGATTTCTCAAGAGGCTCCTACGAGCAGTACTTC. Amino acid sequence: CASSQDFSRGSYEQYF. V usage is TRBV4-3 and J usage is TRBJ2-7; no definite D call. V was pared by 0 bases and J by 0 bases, with 12 bases between. Germline CDR1 LGHNA, CDR2 YSLEER. The CDR3 loop spans 16 amino acids.

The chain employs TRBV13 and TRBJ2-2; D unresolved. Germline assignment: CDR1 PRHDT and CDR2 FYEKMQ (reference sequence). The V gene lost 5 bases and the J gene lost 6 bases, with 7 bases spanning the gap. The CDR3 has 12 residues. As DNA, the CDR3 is TGTGCCAGCAGCCGGATTTCCGGGGAGCTGTTTTTT. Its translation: CASSRISGELFF.

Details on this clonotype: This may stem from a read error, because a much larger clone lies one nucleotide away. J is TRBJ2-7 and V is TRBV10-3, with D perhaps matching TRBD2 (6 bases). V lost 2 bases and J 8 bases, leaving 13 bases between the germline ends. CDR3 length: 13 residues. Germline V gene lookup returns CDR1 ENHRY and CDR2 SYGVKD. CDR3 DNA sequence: TGTGCCATCAGTGAGGGGGGGTTATACAAGCAGTACTTC. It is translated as CAISEGGLYKQYF.

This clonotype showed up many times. CDR3 coding DNA: TGTGCCAGCAGCTTACCTGACAGGGCCCACTCCTACGAGCAGTACTTC. It is translated as CASSLPDRAHSYEQYF. The chain joins TRBV7-9 to TRBJ2-7; 7 bases line up with TRBD1. Trimming took 2 bases from V and 0 from J; bases not matched to a gene: 7. This CDR3 has 16 amino acids. Germline V gene data show CDR1 as SEHNR and CDR2 as FQNEAQ (reference sequence).

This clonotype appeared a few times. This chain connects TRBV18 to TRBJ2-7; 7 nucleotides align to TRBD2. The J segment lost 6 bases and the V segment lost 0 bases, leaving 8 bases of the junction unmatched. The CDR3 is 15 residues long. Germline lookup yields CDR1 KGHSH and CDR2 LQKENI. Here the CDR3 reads CASSPPRGGSVEQYF. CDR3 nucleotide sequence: TGTGCCAGCTCACCACCCCGCGGGGGATCGGTCGAGCAGTACTTC.

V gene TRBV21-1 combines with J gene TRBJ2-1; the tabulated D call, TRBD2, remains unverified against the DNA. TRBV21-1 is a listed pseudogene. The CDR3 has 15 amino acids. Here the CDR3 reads CASSNRAGGSNEQFF. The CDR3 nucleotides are TGTGCCAGCAGCAATAGGGCGGGAGGGTCAAATGAGCAGTTCTTC.

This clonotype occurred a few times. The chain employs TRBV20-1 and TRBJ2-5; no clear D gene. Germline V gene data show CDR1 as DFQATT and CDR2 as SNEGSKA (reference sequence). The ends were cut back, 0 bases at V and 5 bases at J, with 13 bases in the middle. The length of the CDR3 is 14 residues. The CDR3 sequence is CSARDTSSTETQYF. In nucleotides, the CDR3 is TGCAGTGCTAGAGACACGTCCAGTACGGAGACCCAGTACTTC.

CDR3 sequence reads: CASNDRQDEKLFF. CDR3 bases: TGTGCCAGCAATGACAGGCAAGATGAAAAACTGTTTTTT. The rearrangement uses TRBV6-6 and TRBJ1-4; D is perhaps TRBD1 (6 bases). Germline V gene lookup returns CDR1 MNHNY and CDR2 SVGAGI (reference sequence). This CDR3 region has 13 residues. The V end lost 7 bases, the J end lost 6 bases, and 12 bases lay between the germline ends.

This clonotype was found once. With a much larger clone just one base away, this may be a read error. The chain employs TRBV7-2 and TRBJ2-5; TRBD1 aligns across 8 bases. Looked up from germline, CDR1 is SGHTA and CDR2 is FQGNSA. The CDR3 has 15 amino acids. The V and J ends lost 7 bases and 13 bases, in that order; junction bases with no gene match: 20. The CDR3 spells CASTTGTGGEYERYF. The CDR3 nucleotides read TGTGCCAGCACTACAGGGACAGGCGGGGAATACGAGCGGTACTTC.

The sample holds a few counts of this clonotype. CDR3 region: CASRNRGIVWTEAFF. The CDR3 region has the DNA TGTGCCAGCAGGAACAGGGGTATAGTTTGGACTGAAGCTTTCTTT. The rearrangement links TRBV28 to TRBJ1-1, with TRBD1 matching over 7 bases. Germline V CDR1 and CDR2: MDHEN, SYDVKM. V was pared by 6 bases and J by 5 bases, with 12 bases of the junction left unmatched. This CDR3 has 15 amino acids.

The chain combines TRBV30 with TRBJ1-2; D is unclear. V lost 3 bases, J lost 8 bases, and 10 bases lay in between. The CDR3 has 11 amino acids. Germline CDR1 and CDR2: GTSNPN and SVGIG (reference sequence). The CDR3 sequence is CAWRPGQGYTF. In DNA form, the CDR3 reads TGTGCCTGGAGACCTGGGCAAGGCTACACCTTC. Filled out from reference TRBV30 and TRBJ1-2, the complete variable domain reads SQTIHQWPATLVQPVGSPLSLECTVEGTSNPNLYWYRQAAGRGLQLLFYSVGIGQISSEVPQNLSASRPQDRQFILSSKKLLLSDSGFYLCAWRPGQGYTFGSGTRLTVV.

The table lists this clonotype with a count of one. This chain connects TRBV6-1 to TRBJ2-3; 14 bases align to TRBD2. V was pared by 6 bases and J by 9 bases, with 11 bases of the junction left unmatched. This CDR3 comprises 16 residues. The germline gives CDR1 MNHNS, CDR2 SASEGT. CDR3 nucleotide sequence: TGTGCCAGCAGGGAGACTAGCGGGAGGGGGGTCCAAACGCAGTATTTT. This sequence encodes CASRETSGRGVQTQYF.

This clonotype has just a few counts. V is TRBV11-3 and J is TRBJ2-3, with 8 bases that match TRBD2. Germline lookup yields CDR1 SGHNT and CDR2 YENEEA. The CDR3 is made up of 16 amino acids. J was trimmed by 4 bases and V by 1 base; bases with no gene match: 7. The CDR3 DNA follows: TGTGCCAGCAGCTTAGGGCGAGCGGGAGAAGCAGATACGCAGTATTTT. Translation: CASSLGRAGEADTQYF.

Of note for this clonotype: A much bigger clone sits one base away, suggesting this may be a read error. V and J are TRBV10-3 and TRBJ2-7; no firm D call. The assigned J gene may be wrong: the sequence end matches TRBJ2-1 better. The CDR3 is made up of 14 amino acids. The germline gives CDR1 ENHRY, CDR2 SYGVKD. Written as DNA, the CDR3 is TGTGCCATCAGTGAGTTCGATACTCACAATGAGCAGTTCTTC. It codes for CAISEFDTHNEQFF.